This T cell receptor beta chain was found in a study of T cell changes during pregnancy in multiple sclerosis. Produced via immunoSEQ multiplex PCR; TCRdb's table is partial and in-frame only. This table has over 30,000 clones, approximately 94% appearing once. V lost 0 bases, J lost 0 bases, and 10 bases lay in between. The CDR3 extends over 17 amino acids. Germline CDR1 reads SGHRS; CDR2 reads YFSETQ. The genes are TRBV5-1 and TRBJ2-6, with D possibly being TRBD1 (5 bases). The sequences come from CD4+ T cells from peripheral blood mononuclear cells, collected after pregnancy. The TCR originated in a female donor with multiple sclerosis, enrolled in a pregnancy study. CDR3 DNA sequence: TGCGCCAGCAGCTTGGGACAGCTTGTCTCTGGGGCCAACGTCCTGACTTTC. Translation: CASSLGQLVSGANVLTF.